The source of this TCR beta chain is a study of Graves' ophthalmopathy and Graves' hyperthyroidism. V was clipped by 5 bases and J by 5 bases; unmatched bases: 11. Per the germline V gene, CDR1 is DFQATT and CDR2 is SNEGSKA (reference sequence). The CDR3 is 14 amino acids. The authors amplified TCR beta CDR3 regions from RNA transcripts. First-round RT-PCR relied on HTBI primers, and a second-round multiplex PCR came next. TCRdb re-analysed the multiplex PCR reads in MiXCR, keeping a single row per CDR3 protein. Of about 240,000 distinct CDR3 sequences listed, around 50% are singletons. Moderate-to-severe activity, CAS at least 3, NOSPECS at least 4 and duration under 3 months characterized donors with ophthalmopathy. Patients were excluded if they had other autoimmune diseases or uncontrolled infections, and likewise if pregnancy or lactation applied. Study-level results: Ophthalmopathy progression prediction by the model yielded a sensitivity of about 69% and a specificity of 72.22%. Most expanded thyroid clonotypes above 0.001 frequency also appeared in blood.

This clonotype came up once. Its antigen is not identified. A much larger clone sits a single nucleotide away, making a read error possible. The V gene is TRBV20-1, the J gene TRBJ1-2; the match to TRBD1 covers 7 bases. This TCR was recovered from an adult man with Graves' ophthalmopathy. The source material was peripheral blood. In nucleotides, the CDR3 is TGCAGTGCTCGAGGGGGCTCCGCCGGGTATGGCTACACCTTC. Translating gives CSARGGSAGYGYTF.